This T cell receptor (beta chain) was observed in a study of blood T cell repertoires in COVID-19. Study background: Sites across the United States, Italy and Spain contributed samples from acute and convalescent COVID-19. From T cells, B-cell-depleted T cells, or PBMCs came the material, which was cDNA or gDNA.

This clone was observed a few times. The CDR3 runs 13 residues. V lost 3 bases, J lost 8 bases, and 12 bases lay in between. From germline, CDR1 is KGHDR and CDR2 SFDVKD. Sequenced by immunoSEQ multiplex PCR; TCRdb stores in-frame clones only, minus some. This sample has fewer than 250,000 clones, with 75% to 90% found just once. The gene calls are TRBV24-1 and TRBJ1-2; D is unclear. The TCR sequence derives from a man in his forties or fifties with acute or convalescent COVID-19. The sample was peripheral blood. The CDR3 DNA reads as TGTGCCACCAGTGATCCGGGGAATGGCGGCTACACCTTC. It translates to CATSDPGNGGYTF.